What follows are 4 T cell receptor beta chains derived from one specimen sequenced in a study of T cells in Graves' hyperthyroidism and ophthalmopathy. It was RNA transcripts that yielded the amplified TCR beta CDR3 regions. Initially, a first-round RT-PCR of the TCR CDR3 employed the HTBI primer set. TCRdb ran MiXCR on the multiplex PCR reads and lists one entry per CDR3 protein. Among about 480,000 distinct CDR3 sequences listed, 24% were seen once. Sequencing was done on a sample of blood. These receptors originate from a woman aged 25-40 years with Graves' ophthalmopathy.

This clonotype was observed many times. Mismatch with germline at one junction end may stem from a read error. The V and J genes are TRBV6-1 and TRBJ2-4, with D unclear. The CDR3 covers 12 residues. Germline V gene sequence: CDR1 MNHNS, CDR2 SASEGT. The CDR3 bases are TGTGCCAGCATCGAGGACGGAAACATTAAGTACTTC. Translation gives CASIEDGNIKYF.

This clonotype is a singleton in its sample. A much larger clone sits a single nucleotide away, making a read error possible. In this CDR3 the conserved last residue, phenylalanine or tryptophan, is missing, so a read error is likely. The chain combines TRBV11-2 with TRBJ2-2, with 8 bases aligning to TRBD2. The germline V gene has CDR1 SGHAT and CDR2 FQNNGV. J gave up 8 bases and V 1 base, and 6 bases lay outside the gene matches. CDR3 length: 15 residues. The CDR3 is CASSLVRGGPGELFY. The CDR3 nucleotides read TGTGCCAGCAGCTTAGTCCGGGGGGGCCCAGGGGAGCTGTTTTAT.

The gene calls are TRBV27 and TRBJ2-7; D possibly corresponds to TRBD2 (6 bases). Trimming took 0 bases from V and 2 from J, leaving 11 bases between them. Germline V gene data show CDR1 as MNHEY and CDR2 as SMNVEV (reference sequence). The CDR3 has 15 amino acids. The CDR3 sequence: CASSLSWEDTYEQYF. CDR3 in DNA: TGTGCCAGCAGTTTATCGTGGGAGGATACCTACGAGCAGTACTTC.

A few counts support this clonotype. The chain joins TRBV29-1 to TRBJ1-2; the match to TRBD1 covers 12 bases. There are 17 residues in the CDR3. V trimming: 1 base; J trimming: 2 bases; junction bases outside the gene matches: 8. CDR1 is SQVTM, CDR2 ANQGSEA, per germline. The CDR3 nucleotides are TGCAGCGTTGAAGGTGTGGGACAGGGGGCGTCAAACTATGGCTACACCTTC. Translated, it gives CSVEGVGQGASNYGYTF.